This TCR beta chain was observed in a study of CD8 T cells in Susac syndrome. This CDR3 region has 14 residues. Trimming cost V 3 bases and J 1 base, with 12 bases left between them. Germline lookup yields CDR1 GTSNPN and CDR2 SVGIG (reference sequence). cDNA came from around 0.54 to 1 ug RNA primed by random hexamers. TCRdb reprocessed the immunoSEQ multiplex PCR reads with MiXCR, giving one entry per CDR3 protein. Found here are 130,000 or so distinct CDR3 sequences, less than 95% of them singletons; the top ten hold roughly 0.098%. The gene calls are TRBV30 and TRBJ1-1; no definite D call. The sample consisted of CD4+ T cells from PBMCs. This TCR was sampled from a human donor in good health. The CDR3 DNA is TGTGCCTGGAGCCTCCGGCGGACGAACACTGAAGCTTTCTTT. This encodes CAWSLRRTNTEAFF.